This TCR beta chain was sequenced in a study of CD8 T cells in Susac syndrome. Germline V CDR1 and CDR2: DFQATT, SNEGSKA (reference sequence). The ends lost 5 bases at V and 0 bases at J; junction bases unmatched: 11. The CDR3 contains 16 residues. With random hexamers, reverse transcription was performed on 0.5 to 1 ug of RNA. Using its own MiXCR run on the immunoSEQ multiplex PCR reads, TCRdb lists one record per CDR3 protein. The table includes under 250,000 distinct CDR3 sequences, over 85% detected once. The receptor comes from a human donor with multiple sclerosis. The chain recombines TRBV20-1 with TRBJ2-7, with 9 bases lining up with TRBD1. Sequencing was performed on CD4+ T cells from PBMCs. This CDR3 is CSALDPGQGSSYEQYV. CDR3 sequence (DNA): TGCAGTGCTCTAGACCCGGGACAGGGAAGCTCCTACGAGCAGTACGTC.